The following is a T cell receptor beta chain sequence with its context. This entry is derived from a study of blood T cell repertoires in COVID-19. Turning to the study itself: T cells, B-cell-depleted T cells, or PBMCs provided the cDNA or gDNA that served as material.

The authors' processing: Scientists estimated how many nucleated cells there were by amplifying reference gene primers. TCRdb keeps only in-frame clones here, not all; method: immunoSEQ multiplex PCR. D and trimming were read from the DNA, whereas the V and J calls and clone size are those reported in that table. This sample carries about 210,000 clones, about nine tenths of them seen once, and the ten largest clones take about 4.8%. The CDR3 has 16 residues. V was pared by 1 base and J by 0 bases, with 10 bases between. Germline CDR1 LNHDA, CDR2 SQIVND (reference sequence). The receptor comes from a woman in her forties with acute or convalescent COVID-19. The chain combines TRBV19 with TRBJ1-3; D is possibly TRBD1 (6 bases). The sample was peripheral blood. CDR3 coding DNA: TGTGCCAGTAGTATAGGGGGACAAGGCTCTGGAAACACCATATATTTT. Translating it yields CASSIGGQGSGNTIYF.